The 2 T cell receptor beta chains in this list originate from one sample, sequenced in a study of T cell responses to AZD1222 COVID-19 vaccine. Using immunoSEQ multiplex PCR, the repertoire was profiled, and TCRdb retains in-frame clones only, with some absent. Here the sample spans tens of thousands of clones, around nine tenths being singletons. Source: peripheral blood, taken on day 0 of AZD1222 vaccination. The receptor source for this set is an adult in good health.

The rearrangement uses TRBV2 and TRBJ2-5, with 9 nucleotides matching TRBD1. CDR3 length equals 14 residues. Germline CDR1 SNHLY, CDR2 FYNNEI. With V trimmed by 6 bases and J by 5 bases, 7 bases remained unmatched. The CDR3: CASRDGTGFETQYF. In DNA, the CDR3 is TGTGCCAGCAGAGACGGGACAGGGTTTGAGACCCAGTACTTC.

This chain connects TRBV2 to TRBJ2-2; D is ambiguous. CDR3 length: 14 residues. CDR1 and CDR2 (germline): SNHLY, FYNNEI. Trimming took off 4 bases at V and 1 base at J, with 7 bases between the two ends. DNA of the CDR3: TGTGCCAGCAGTGCCAGTCAGAACACCGGGGAGCTGTTTTTT. Its translation is CASSASQNTGELFF.